The clone carrying this T cell receptor (beta chain) was detected a few times. Its specificity is unknown. The data stem from a study of cytomegalovirus exposure and HLA in healthy donors. Study-wide background: About 84% of 398 genotyped donors fell in the Caucasian-associated ancestry cluster.

Study-level points and caveats: Across HLA loci, a later analysis found differing TCR association rates, with DRB1 most and HLA-C fewest. Within an earlier analysis, most TCR beta V segments proved productive either about 87% or about 30% of the time.

Researchers ran the PCR with 60 Vbeta and 13 Jbeta primers. Libraries were prepared by immunoSEQ multiplex PCR; TCRdb keeps only in-frame clonotypes and omits some of them. The sample has some 180,000 clones, approximately 71% seen once. The ends were cut back, 4 bases at V and 7 bases at J, with 13 bases in the middle. Germline assignment: CDR1 MNHEY and CDR2 SMNVEV (reference sequence). CDR3 length: 13 residues. V and J are TRBV27 and TRBJ1-1, with D maybe TRBD1 (6 bases). The sample comprised PBMCs. The clonotype comes from a woman aged 18-29 years in good health and CMV-seropositive. The CDR3 nucleotides read TGTGCCAGCAGTTCCCTGGGGGCCGGTGAAGCTTTCTTT. As protein: CASSSLGAGEAFF.